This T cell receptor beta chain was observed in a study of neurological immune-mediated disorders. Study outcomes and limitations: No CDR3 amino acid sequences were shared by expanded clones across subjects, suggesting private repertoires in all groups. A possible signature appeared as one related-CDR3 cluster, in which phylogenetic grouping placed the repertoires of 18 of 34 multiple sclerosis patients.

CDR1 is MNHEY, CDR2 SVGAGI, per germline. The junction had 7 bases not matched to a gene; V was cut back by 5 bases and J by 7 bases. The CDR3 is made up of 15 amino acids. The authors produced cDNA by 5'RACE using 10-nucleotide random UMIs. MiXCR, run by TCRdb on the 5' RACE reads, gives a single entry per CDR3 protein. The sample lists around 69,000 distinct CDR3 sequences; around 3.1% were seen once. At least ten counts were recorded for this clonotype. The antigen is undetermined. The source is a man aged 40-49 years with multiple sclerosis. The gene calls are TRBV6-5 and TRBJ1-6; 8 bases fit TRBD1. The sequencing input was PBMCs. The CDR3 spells CASSPDRATNSPLHF. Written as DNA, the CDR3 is TGTGCCAGCAGTCCGGACAGGGCGACGAATTCACCCCTCCACTTT.